The following is a T cell receptor beta chain sequence with its context. The data were obtained in a study of blood T cell repertoires in COVID-19. On the study more broadly: Samples of COVID-19 (acute and convalescent) were obtained from the United States, Italy and Spain. Nucleic acid was either cDNA or gDNA, and it came from T cells, B-cell-depleted T cells, or PBMCs.

CDR1 is SGHNT, CDR2 YENEEA, per germline. V lost 3 bases to trimming and J lost 1 base; unmatched junction nucleotides: 11. CDR3 length: 17 amino acids. In the source study's methods: Counts of nucleated cells, estimated from reference gene primer amplification, were obtained. Generated by immunoSEQ multiplex PCR, the TCRdb table keeps only in-frame clones and is missing some. From that table come the V and J calls and clone size; the DNA was used to work out D and trimming. The table has 150,000 to 200,000 clones, approximately 88% seen once. This sequence was found in a woman aged 30 to 39 with acute or convalescent COVID-19. Sequenced sample: peripheral blood. The chain recombines TRBV11-3 with TRBJ2-7; 8 nucleotides agree with TRBD2. CDR3 bases: TGTGCCAGCAGCTTTCCCCAAGAGTCTAGCGGGTCCTACGAGCAGTACTTC. Protein sequence: CASSFPQESSGSYEQYF.